Below are 30 T cell receptor beta chains sequenced from a single sample in a study of lymphopenia after photon versus proton radiotherapy. Libraries were prepared by immunoSEQ multiplex PCR; TCRdb keeps only in-frame clonotypes and omits some of them. This sample has over 10,000 clones, with about 88% found just once. The specimen was peripheral blood, collected from a patient treated with photon-based radiotherapy. The source is a man aged 55 to 70 with pancreatic cancer.

The chain joins TRBV18 to TRBJ2-2; 13 bases map to TRBD2. CDR1 is KGHSH and CDR2 is LQKENI in the germline V gene. Trimming cost V 0 bases and J 4 bases; bases outside gene matches: 5. CDR3 length equals 18 residues. CDR3 nucleotides: TGTGCCAGCTCACCACCACTAGCGGGGGGGCGCTTCACCGGGGAGCTGTTTTTT. Translating it yields CASSPPLAGGRFTGELFF.

V and J are TRBV6-6 and TRBJ2-5, with 11 bases lining up with TRBD2. Trimming took 4 bases from V and 5 from J; bases not matched to a gene: 6. Germline assignment: CDR1 MNHNY and CDR2 SVGAGI (reference sequence). The CDR3 contains 15 residues. CDR3 nucleotide sequence: TGTGCCAGCAGTTTTCTAGCGGGGGGTTACGAGACCCAGTACTTC. Protein product: CASSFLAGGYETQYF.

This clone was seen more than once but under ten times. The chain employs TRBV27 and TRBJ1-5, with unresolved D. This CDR3 is 15 amino acids long. Germline values: CDR1 MNHEY, CDR2 SMNVEV (reference sequence). The V end was cut by 6 bases, the J end by 7 bases, with 19 bases between. The CDR3: CASSPVTGSEQPQHF. CDR3 DNA sequence: TGTGCCAGCAGCCCCGTGACGGGATCTGAGCAGCCCCAGCATTTT.

The chain is built from TRBV18 and TRBJ1-2, with D maybe TRBD1 (5 bases). CDR3 length: 14 amino acids. Per germline, CDR1 KGHSH and CDR2 LQKENI. Trimming cost V 4 bases and J 1 base, with 10 bases left between them. The CDR3 reads CASSLGTDNYGYTF. CDR3 DNA: TGTGCCAGCTCACTCGGGACTGATAACTATGGCTACACCTTC.

The chain carries TRBV5-4 and TRBJ2-1; 9 positions agree with TRBD2. CDR1 SGHNT and CDR2 YYREEE come from the germline V gene (reference sequence). V shed 4 bases, J shed 3 bases, and the junction held 5 bases outside the gene matches. The length of the CDR3 is 15 residues. CDR3 sequence (DNA): TGTGCCAGCAGCACCGGGACTAGCAACTACAATGAGCAGTTCTTC. It yields the protein CASSTGTSNYNEQFF.

This clone was seen only once. The chain is built from TRBV4-1 and TRBJ1-4, with unresolved D. The germline V gene has CDR1 MGHRA and CDR2 YSYEKL. The CDR3 contains 16 residues. V was pared by 0 bases and J by 8 bases, with 16 bases between. CDR3 in DNA: TGCGCCAGCAGCCAAGATCGTGGGAAGGGTCGGGAAAAACTGTTTTTT. Amino acid sequence: CASSQDRGKGREKLFF.

The V call is TRBV6-6, the J call TRBJ1-4; no clear D. The CDR3 has 13 amino acids. Germline V gene data show CDR1 as MNHNY and CDR2 as SVGAGI (reference sequence). The V end was cut by 2 bases, the J end by 8 bases, with 9 bases between. The CDR3 DNA reads TGTGCCAGCAGTTACGCTGGGCGGGAAAAACTGTTTTTT. Its protein is CASSYAGREKLFF.

V is TRBV5-1 and J is TRBJ2-3; D could derive from TRBD1 or TRBD2 (6 bases each). V was pared by 3 bases and J by 3 bases, with 20 bases between. This CDR3 has 17 amino acids. CDR1 and CDR2 (germline): SGHRS, YFSETQ. CDR3 DNA: TGCGCCAGCAGCTCGAGGAATTATGGGGGGCGGACAGATACGCAGTATTTT. As protein: CASSSRNYGGRTDTQYF.

The genes are TRBV19 and TRBJ2-2; D unresolved. V dropped 6 bases and J dropped 1 base, with 12 bases sitting between them. The germline V gene has CDR1 LNHDA and CDR2 SQIVND (reference sequence). The CDR3 is 15 amino acids. CDR3 loop: CASRMSQVNTGELFF. As DNA, the CDR3 is TGTGCCAGTAGGATGAGCCAGGTGAACACCGGGGAGCTGTTTTTT. The variable domain in full, completed from reference TRBV19 and TRBJ2-2, reads DGGITQSPKYLFRKEGQNVTLSCEQNLNHDAMYWYRQDPGQGLRLIYYSQIVNDFQKGDIAEGYSVSREKKESFPLTVTSAQKNPTAFYLCASRMSQVNTGELFFGEGSRLTVL.

This clone was counted a single time. The J gene is TRBJ1-2, the V gene TRBV7-9, with D tentatively TRBD1 (6 bases). Germline V gives CDR1 SEHNR, CDR2 FQNEAQ (reference sequence). CDR3 size: 14 residues. V was shortened by 10 bases and J by 8 bases, with 23 bases between the two germline ends. The CDR3 is CANNADTGLDGYTF. CDR3 DNA: TGTGCCAACAACGCAGATACAGGGTTGGACGGCTACACCTTC.

This chain connects TRBV23-1 to TRBJ2-2; D is unclear. TRBV23-1 is assigned to the ORF class and has an uncertain function. The V and J ends lost 3 bases and 6 bases respectively, with 5 bases between them. The CDR3 totals 12 residues. The CDR3 DNA reads TGCGCCAGCAGTCACCCGTCCGGGGAGCTGTTTTTT. Translated, it gives CASSHPSGELFF.

J is TRBJ2-5 and V is TRBV11-3, with D possibly being TRBD2 (6 bases). The CDR3 runs 13 residues. The germline CDR1 and CDR2 sequences are SGHNT and YENEEA. Trimming stripped 2 bases from V and 5 bases from J, with 9 bases between. In nucleotides, the CDR3 is TGTGCCAGCAGCTTACGAGCGGGCGAGACCCAGTACTTC. This translates into CASSLRAGETQYF.

The chain is built from TRBV6-5 and TRBJ1-2; maybe TRBD1 (5 bases). This CDR3 region has 13 residues. V lost 4 bases and J lost 1, with 7 bases in between. Per germline, CDR1 MNHEY and CDR2 SVGAGI. CDR3 nucleotides: TGTGCCAGCAGTTCGACAGATAACTATGGCTACACCTTC. Encoded protein: CASSSTDNYGYTF.

The V gene is TRBV4-3, the J gene TRBJ1-2; a weak D match, TRBD1 (5 bases). V was cut by 4 bases and J by 8 bases, with 20 bases left in between. This CDR3 region has 15 residues. CDR1 and CDR2 (germline): LGHNA, YSLEER. CDR3 residues: CASSRQGERGGGYTF. In DNA form, the CDR3 reads TGCGCCAGCAGCCGACAAGGGGAGCGGGGCGGGGGCTACACCTTC.

V gene TRBV5-1 combines with J gene TRBJ2-3; D uncertain. CDR3 size: 11 residues. Germline V CDR1 and CDR2: SGHRS, YFSETQ. V shed 5 bases and J shed 4 bases, with 5 bases lying between them. In DNA, the CDR3 is TGCGCCAGCAGGCTAGCAGATACGCAGTATTTT. It is translated as CASRLADTQYF.

The rearrangement links TRBV5-1 to TRBJ2-7, with 9 bases lining up with TRBD1. From germline, CDR1 is SGHRS and CDR2 YFSETQ. The CDR3 contains 15 residues. V gave up 4 bases and J gave up 0 bases; unmatched junction bases: 5. As DNA, the CDR3 is TGCGCCAGCAGCGAGGACAGGGGCAGCTCCTACGAGCAGTACTTC. Its translation is CASSEDRGSSYEQYF.

The gene calls are TRBV25-1 and TRBJ2-7; maybe TRBD2 (5 bases). This CDR3 is 11 amino acids long. Germline V CDR1 and CDR2: MGHDK, SYGVNS. V lost 5 bases, J lost 3 bases, and 5 bases lay in between. Here the CDR3 reads CASSRGYEQYF. CDR3 DNA: TGTGCCAGCAGTCGGGGCTACGAGCAGTACTTC.

The V call is TRBV6-5, the J call TRBJ1-2; D gene ambiguous. The germline V gene encodes CDR1 MNHEY and CDR2 SVGAGI. Trimming left V 6 bases short and J 7 bases short, with 15 bases between. The CDR3 runs 13 residues. The CDR3: CASRQRKYGGYTF. The CDR3 nucleotides read TGTGCCAGCAGACAGCGGAAGTACGGTGGCTACACCTTC.

The chain combines TRBV10-3 with TRBJ2-7; tentatively, D is TRBD2 (6 bases). Germline V gene data show CDR1 as ENHRY and CDR2 as SYGVKD. There are 18 residues in the CDR3. The V end was cut by 0 bases, the J end by 1 base, with 19 bases between. The CDR3 reads CAISESTFWGGGSYEQYF. DNA for the CDR3: TGTGCCATCAGTGAGTCGACATTTTGGGGTGGAGGGTCCTACGAGCAGTACTTC.

This chain links TRBV19 with TRBJ2-7, with D perhaps TRBD1 (6 bases). The ends were cut back, 2 bases at V and 3 bases at J, with 14 bases in the middle. Germline V CDR1 and CDR2: LNHDA, SQIVND (reference sequence). There are 15 residues in the CDR3. In DNA form, the CDR3 reads TGTGCCAGTAGTATATTTTTCGAGGGACACTACGAGCAGTACTTC. This sequence encodes CASSIFFEGHYEQYF.

V and J are TRBV19 and TRBJ1-1; D is uncertain. The CDR3 length is 12 residues. Trimming stripped 5 bases from V and 3 bases from J, with 7 bases between. Looked up from germline, CDR1 is LNHDA and CDR2 is SQIVND (reference sequence). CDR3 bases: TGTGCCAGTAGTGGGCGGCACACTGAAGCTTTCTTT. Translated: CASSGRHTEAFF.

The chain couples TRBV30 to TRBJ2-2, with D perhaps matching TRBD1 (5 bases). With 1 base removed from V and 2 bases from J, the gap between germline ends came to 20 bases. This CDR3 spans 18 amino acids. CDR1 is GTSNPN and CDR2 is SVGIG in the germline V gene (reference sequence). The CDR3 sequence: CAWSASVGPGRNTGELFF. Written as DNA, the CDR3 is TGTGCCTGGAGTGCCTCGGTGGGTCCAGGGCGTAACACCGGGGAGCTGTTTTTT. The whole variable domain, remainder taken from reference TRBV30 and TRBJ2-2, is SQTIHQWPATLVQPVGSPLSLECTVEGTSNPNLYWYRQAAGRGLQLLFYSVGIGQISSEVPQNLSASRPQDRQFILSSKKLLLSDSGFYLCAWSASVGPGRNTGELFFGEGSRLTVL.

V and J are TRBV2 and TRBJ2-1; D not certain. V was trimmed by 7 bases and J by 3 bases, leaving 10 bases between them. The germline CDR1 and CDR2 sequences are SNHLY and FYNNEI. The CDR3 spans 13 residues. As DNA, the CDR3 is TGTGCCAGCATACAGACAAACTACAATGAGCAGTTCTTC. Translating gives CASIQTNYNEQFF.

The CDR3 region is CASSRLDRAFF. The DNA of the CDR3 is TGTGCCAGCAGCCGACTGGACAGGGCTTTCTTT. The chain employs TRBV14 and TRBJ1-1; TRBD1 matches at 7 bases. J was trimmed by 11 bases and V by 4 bases; bases with no gene match: 4. The CDR3 loop spans 11 amino acids. Per germline, CDR1 SGHDN and CDR2 FVKESK.

The genes are TRBV7-2 and TRBJ1-3; D gene ambiguous. Germline loops: CDR1 SGHTA, CDR2 FQGNSA. Trimming removed 6 bases at V and 4 bases at J, with 7 bases between. The CDR3 spans 12 residues. DNA for the CDR3: TGTGCCAGCAGTTTACAGGGAAACACCATATATTTT. Protein sequence: CASSLQGNTIYF.

The chain uses TRBV21-1 and TRBJ1-1; the DNA was not used to check the table's D call, TRBD1. TRBV21-1 is tagged as a pseudogene. The CDR3 is 15 residues long. The CDR3: CASSITGELDTEAFF. CDR3 in DNA: TGTGCCAGCAGCATAACAGGAGAACTTGACACTGAAGCTTTCTTT.

The rearrangement links TRBV12-5 to TRBJ1-5, with TRBD1 matching over 12 bases. V lost 7 bases and J lost 6; bases outside the gene matches: 7. This CDR3 is 15 amino acids long. Germline V CDR1 and CDR2: LGHNT, FRNRAP. As DNA, the CDR3 is TGTGCTAGTGTACCGGGACAGGGGGCTTTTCAGCCCCAGCATTTT. Protein sequence: CASVPGQGAFQPQHF.

The chain employs TRBV9 and TRBJ2-5; unclear D gene. This CDR3 is 16 amino acids long. The germline V gene has CDR1 SGDLS and CDR2 YYNGEE. The V end lost 0 bases, the J end lost 1 base, and 13 bases lay between the germline ends. The chain's CDR3 is CASSVGATSVQETQYF. The CDR3 DNA sequence: TGTGCCAGCAGCGTAGGCGCGACGTCAGTCCAAGAGACCCAGTACTTC.

The genes are TRBV29-1 and TRBJ1-1; 9 bases agree with TRBD1. The germline V gene has CDR1 SQVTM and CDR2 ANQGSEA. This CDR3 is built from 13 residues. V lost 7 bases to trimming and J lost 4 bases; unmatched junction nucleotides: 7. The CDR3 loop is CSAETGGRTEAFF. CDR3 bases: TGCAGCGCTGAGACAGGGGGTCGCACTGAAGCTTTCTTT.

The rearrangement links TRBV25-1 to TRBJ2-1, with no clear D. The length of the CDR3 is 13 residues. Trimming stripped 1 base from V and 9 bases from J, with 10 bases between. CDR1 is MGHDK, CDR2 SYGVNS, per germline. The CDR3 loop reads CASSEFDIAEQFF. In DNA form, the CDR3 reads TGTGCCAGCAGTGAATTTGATATCGCTGAGCAGTTCTTC.